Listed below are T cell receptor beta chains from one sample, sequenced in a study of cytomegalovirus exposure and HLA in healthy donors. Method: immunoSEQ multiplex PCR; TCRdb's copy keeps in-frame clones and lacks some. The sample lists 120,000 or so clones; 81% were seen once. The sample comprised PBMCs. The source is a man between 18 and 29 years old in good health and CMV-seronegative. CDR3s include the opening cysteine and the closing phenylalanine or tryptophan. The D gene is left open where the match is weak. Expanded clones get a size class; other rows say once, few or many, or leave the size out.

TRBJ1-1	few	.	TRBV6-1	CATTERGREAFF	TGTGCCACCACAGAACGGGGAAGGGAGGCTTTCTTT
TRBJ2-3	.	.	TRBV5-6	CASSFLREPTDTQYF	TGTGCCAGCAGCTTCTTAAGAGAACCCACAGATACGCAGTATTTT
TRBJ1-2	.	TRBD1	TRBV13	CASSHQGAEGYTF	TGTGCCAGCAGCCACCAGGGGGCGGAGGGCTACACCTTC
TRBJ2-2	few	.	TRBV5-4	CASSLDGGGTGELFF	TGTGCCAGCAGCTTGGACGGGGGTGGCACCGGGGAGCTGTTTTTT
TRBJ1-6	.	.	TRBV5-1	CASTLEVSSYNSPLHF	TGCGCCAGCACCCTCGAGGTCAGCTCCTATAATTCACCCCTCCACTTT
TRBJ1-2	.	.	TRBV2	CASRVQGAAGYTF	TGTGCCAGCAGAGTACAGGGCGCGGCTGGCTACACCTTC
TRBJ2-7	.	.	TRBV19	CASSISILGTIPYEQYF	TGTGCCAGTAGTATCTCAATTCTGGGGACAATTCCCTACGAGCAGTACTTC
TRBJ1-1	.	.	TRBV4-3	CASSQSGVTEAFF	TGCGCCAGCAGCCAATCGGGAGTGACTGAAGCTTTCTTT
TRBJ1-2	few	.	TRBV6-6	CASSGDLSNYGYTF	TGTGCCAGCTCAGGGGACCTTTCAAACTATGGCTACACCTTC
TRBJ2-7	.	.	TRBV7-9	CASSRYMDSSYEQYF	TGTGCCAGCAGCCGATACATGGACAGCTCCTACGAGCAGTACTTC
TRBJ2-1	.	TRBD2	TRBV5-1	CASSSRPGGADEQFF	TGCGCCAGCAGCTCAAGACCCGGGGGGGCCGATGAGCAGTTCTTC
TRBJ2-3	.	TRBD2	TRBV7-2	CASSFSGGPTTDTQYF	TGTGCCAGCAGCTTCAGCGGGGGACCGACCACAGATACGCAGTATTTT
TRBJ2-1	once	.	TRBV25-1	CASSPQELVAANEQFF	TGTGCCAGCAGTCCCCAGGAACTAGTGGCCGCCAATGAGCAGTTCTTC
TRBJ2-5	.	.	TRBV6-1	CASSPGDVQETQYF	TGTGCCAGCAGTCCGGGGGACGTCCAAGAGACCCAGTACTTC
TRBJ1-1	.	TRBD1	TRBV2	CASSLLPGQGPEAFF	TGTGCCAGCAGCCTACTTCCGGGACAGGGGCCTGAAGCTTTCTTT
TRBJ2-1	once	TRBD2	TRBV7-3	CASSFGAGGNEQFF	TGTGCCAGCAGCTTCGGAGCGGGAGGCAATGAGCAGTTCTTC
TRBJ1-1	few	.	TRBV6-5	CASSYSRGGGTEAFF	TGTGCCAGCAGTTACTCGCGGGGCGGTGGCACTGAAGCTTTCTTT
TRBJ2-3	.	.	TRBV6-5	CASSVTGLGDTQYF	TGTGCCAGCAGCGTCACAGGGTTAGGAGATACGCAGTATTTT
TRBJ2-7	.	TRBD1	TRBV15	CATSRDQGTGGLEQCF	TGTGCCACCAGCAGAGATCAGGGGACAGGGGGCCTCGAGCAGTGCTTC
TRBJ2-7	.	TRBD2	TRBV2	CASSDVGLGEQYF	TGTGCCAGCAGTGATGTGGGACTAGGAGAGCAGTACTTC
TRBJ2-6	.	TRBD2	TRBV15	CATSRELPGGPTGANVLTF	TGTGCCACCAGCAGAGAGCTGCCGGGGGGTCCTACTGGGGCCAACGTCCTGACTTTC